Following are 31 T cell receptor beta chains from one sample sequenced in a study of blood T cell repertoires in COVID-19. Using immunoSEQ multiplex PCR, the repertoire was profiled, and TCRdb retains in-frame clones only, with some absent. The sample records fewer than 250,000 clones, roughly 90% being singletons. Specimen: PBMCs or T cells enriched from blood (not recorded which). The receptors here all came from a woman between 25 and 40 years old with acute COVID-19.

This clone was observed many times. The rearrangement joins TRBV3-1 (or the pseudogene TRBV3-2) to TRBJ1-4; D is unclear. Germline V gives CDR1 LGHDT, CDR2 YNNKEL (reference sequence). The ends were cut back, 4 bases at V and 3 bases at J, with 12 bases in the middle. This CDR3 contains 15 residues. The CDR3 loop is CASSPGWSPNEKLFF. The CDR3 coding sequence is TGTGCCAGCAGCCCCGGGTGGAGCCCTAATGAAAAACTGTTTTTT.

V is TRBV7-2 and J is TRBJ1-4; TRBD1 aligns across 9 bases. This CDR3 spans 13 amino acids. Trimming cost V 7 bases and J 5 bases; bases outside gene matches: 2. Germline V gives CDR1 SGHTA, CDR2 FQGNSA. CDR3 sequence: CASKQGANEKLFF. The CDR3, as DNA: TGTGCCAGCAAACAGGGGGCAAATGAAAAACTGTTTTTT. The full variable domain, in which reference TRBV7-2 and TRBJ1-4 provide the parts outside the CDR3, is GAGVSQSPSNKVTEKGKDVELRCDPISGHTALYWYRQSLGQGLEFLIYFQGNSAPDKSGLPSDRFSAERTGGSVSTLTIQRTQQEDSAVYLCASKQGANEKLFFGSGTQLSVL.

The chain combines TRBV5-1 with TRBJ2-5; no reliable D call. This CDR3 has 14 residues. V lost 0 bases and J lost 3, with 9 bases in between. Germline-derived CDR1 and CDR2 are SGHRS and YFSETQ. The CDR3 DNA reads TGCGCCAGCAGCTTGGGCAGGCCTAAAGAGACCCAGTACTTC. It yields the protein CASSLGRPKETQYF.

The DNA for the CDR3 is TGTGCCAGCAGTGACAGCTTTATCTATGGCTACACCTTC. Translation: CASSDSFIYGYTF. The chain uses TRBV12-3 or TRBV12-4 and TRBJ1-2, with a weak D call TRBD1 (5 bases). The CDR3 is 13 residues long. V was shortened by 5 bases and J by 4 bases, with 11 bases between the two germline ends.

This clone was seen a few times. V gene TRBV7-8 combines with J gene TRBJ1-4; D unclear. V was pared by 3 bases and J by 4 bases, with 12 bases between. This CDR3 has 15 amino acids. The V gene's germline CDR1 is SGHVS and CDR2 FQNEAQ. CDR3 sequence: CASSLERGNNEKLFF. CDR3 nucleotides: TGTGCCAGCAGCTTGGAGCGGGGAAATAATGAAAAACTGTTTTTT.

V is TRBV11-1 and J is TRBJ1-5; 8 positions agree with TRBD1. The germline CDR1 and CDR2 sequences are SGHAT and FQDESV (reference sequence). The CDR3 runs 15 residues. Trimming cost V 4 bases and J 5 bases; bases outside gene matches: 7. The CDR3 here is CASSCGQGVYQPQHF. The CDR3 bases are TGTGCCAGCAGCTGCGGACAGGGCGTATATCAGCCCCAGCATTTT.

The J gene is TRBJ1-5, the V gene TRBV10-3; TRBD1 might be the D (6 bases). V shed 5 bases and J shed 6 bases, with 11 bases lying between them. Germline CDR1 reads ENHRY; CDR2 reads SYGVKD. The CDR3 is 13 residues long. The CDR3 DNA follows: TGTGCCATCAGTACAGGGAAGGTTCAGCCCCAGCATTTT. It encodes CAISTGKVQPQHF.

The genes are TRBV5-4 and TRBJ2-3, with 7 nucleotides matching TRBD2. The germline CDR1 and CDR2 sequences are SGHNT and YYREEE (reference sequence). The CDR3 totals 16 residues. Germline trimming cut 1 base from V and 3 bases from J; bases unmatched to any gene: 8. In DNA form, the CDR3 reads TGTGCCAGCAGCTTGCCTCGAGCGGGGTTAACAGATACGCAGTATTTT. The encoded protein is CASSLPRAGLTDTQYF.

This rearrangement joins TRBV4-3 to TRBJ2-2; D is possibly TRBD1 (5 bases). V was pared by 0 bases and J by 6 bases, with 17 bases between. CDR1 is LGHNA, CDR2 YSLEER, per germline. There are 17 residues in the CDR3. CDR3 nucleotide sequence: TGCGCCAGCAGCCAAGATTCAACAGTTCCAGGGCCCGGGGAGCTGTTTTTT. It specifies CASSQDSTVPGPGELFF.

There are a few counts of this clone. This sequence joins TRBV11-2 and TRBJ1-5; perhaps TRBD1 as D (5 bases). Germline values: CDR1 SGHAT, CDR2 FQNNGV. V lost 1 base and J lost 4, with 5 bases in between. This CDR3 has 13 amino acids. CDR3: CASSLGQNQPQHF. CDR3 nucleotides: TGTGCCAGCAGCTTAGGACAGAATCAGCCCCAGCATTTT.

The chain is built from TRBV19 and TRBJ1-6; 10 nucleotides line up with TRBD1. This CDR3 region has 15 residues. Trimming removed 2 bases from V and 7 bases from J; junction bases left unmatched: 2. Germline CDR1 and CDR2: LNHDA and SQIVND (reference sequence). This chain's CDR3 is CASSIPGQGNSPLHF. The CDR3 DNA is TGTGCCAGTAGTATACCGGGACAGGGGAATTCACCCCTCCACTTT. The variable domain in full, completed from reference TRBV19 and TRBJ1-6, reads DGGITQSPKYLFRKEGQNVTLSCEQNLNHDAMYWYRQDPGQGLRLIYYSQIVNDFQKGDIAEGYSVSREKKESFPLTVTSAQKNPTAFYLCASSIPGQGNSPLHFGNGTRLTVT.

There are a few counts of this clone. V and J are TRBV27 and TRBJ1-1; 8 bases match TRBD1. Germline loops: CDR1 MNHEY, CDR2 SMNVEV (reference sequence). The CDR3 has 13 amino acids. Trimming removed 10 bases from V and 0 bases from J; junction bases left unmatched: 4. In nucleotides, the CDR3 is TGTGCCATCGGACAGGGACTGAACACTGAAGCTTTCTTT. Translation: CAIGQGLNTEAFF.

This chain joins TRBV11-2 and TRBJ2-3; 10 bases are a match to TRBD2. The CDR3 has 15 residues. Trimming removed 6 bases from V and 5 bases from J; junction bases left unmatched: 8. Germline loops: CDR1 SGHAT, CDR2 FQNNGV. The chain's CDR3 is CASRKSGGAGDTQYF. The CDR3 DNA reads TGTGCCAGCAGAAAAAGCGGGGGGGCGGGAGATACGCAGTATTTT.

The rearrangement uses TRBV4-1 and TRBJ2-5; 11 nucleotides line up with TRBD1. Germline trimming cut 3 bases from V and 6 bases from J; bases unmatched to any gene: 9. Germline loops: CDR1 MGHRA, CDR2 YSYEKL. This CDR3 is 16 amino acids long. CDR3 sequence (DNA): TGCGCCAGCAGCCAGTCGGGACAGGGGGGGGGACAGACCCAGTACTTC. It translates to CASSQSGQGGGQTQYF.

The chain couples TRBV5-4 to TRBJ2-1; the match to TRBD2 covers 10 bases. V dropped 4 bases and J dropped 6; count of bases not matched to a gene: 10. This CDR3 region has 16 residues. Per the germline V gene, CDR1 is SGHNT and CDR2 is YYREEE (reference sequence). The CDR3 region is CASSHGGAGGRNEQFF. CDR3 nucleotide sequence: TGTGCCAGCAGCCACGGGGGAGCGGGGGGGCGCAATGAGCAGTTCTTC. Filled out from reference TRBV5-4 and TRBJ2-1, the complete variable domain reads ETGVTQSPTHLIKTRGQQVTLRCSSQSGHNTVSWYQQALGQGPQFIFQYYREEENGRGNFPPRFSGLQFPNYSSELNVNALELDDSALYLCASSHGGAGGRNEQFFGPGTRLTVL.

The chain has TRBV7-8 and TRBJ1-5, with TRBD1 as a possible D gene (5 bases). The CDR3 spans 15 residues. Deletions cut 5 bases from V and 1 base from J, with 12 bases between. Germline CDR1 and CDR2: SGHVS and FQNEAQ. CDR3 nucleotides: TGTGCCAGCAGCCAGGTGGCAGGGAGCAATCAGCCCCAGCATTTT. It specifies CASSQVAGSNQPQHF.

This clone showed up just once. V gene TRBV19 combines with J gene TRBJ1-1; D is perhaps TRBD1 (5 bases). V was pared by 1 base and J by 2 bases, with 17 bases between. This CDR3 region has 17 residues. CDR1 is LNHDA, CDR2 SQIVND, per germline (reference sequence). CDR3 in amino acids: CASSIVWAGQGNTEAFF. CDR3 in DNA: TGTGCCAGTAGTATAGTATGGGCAGGTCAGGGAAACACTGAAGCTTTCTTT.

As concerns this clone: The sample carries other DNA sequences with the same CDR3. The chain is built from TRBV6-5 and TRBJ1-3; TRBD1 matches 7 bases. Germline V CDR1 and CDR2: MNHEY, SVGAGI. Losses at the gene ends were 5 bases for V and 4 bases for J; bases not matched to a gene: 8. There are 15 residues in the CDR3. In DNA, the CDR3 is TGTGCCAGCAGTCGGGACAGAGGCCTGGGAAACACCATATATTTT. This gives the protein CASSRDRGLGNTIYF.

This clone has just one count. This rearrangement joins TRBV7-9 to TRBJ2-3, with D uncertain. The CDR3 totals 14 residues. The germline V and J ends were trimmed by 2 bases and 4 bases, with 10 bases remaining between them. Germline V gives CDR1 SEHNR, CDR2 FQNEAQ (reference sequence). CDR3 amino acids: CASSLTRGSDTQYF. In DNA, the CDR3 is TGTGCCAGCAGCTTAACCCGAGGTTCAGATACGCAGTATTTT.

The rearrangement joins TRBV12-3 or TRBV12-4 to TRBJ1-5; TRBD1 matches at 7 bases. CDR3 length: 13 residues. Germline trimming cut 4 bases from V and 5 bases from J; bases unmatched to any gene: 2. In nucleotides, the CDR3 is TGTGCCAGCAGTTGGCAGGGGGATCAGCCCCAGCATTTT. The encoded protein is CASSWQGDQPQHF.

The V gene is TRBV5-8, the J gene TRBJ1-1; D remains ambiguous. The CDR3 runs 17 residues. Per the germline V gene, CDR1 is SGHTS and CDR2 is YDEGEE. V gave up 5 bases and J gave up 2 bases, with 22 bases separating them. In DNA, the CDR3 is TGTGCCAGCAGGACACTCACCGGTCGGGCGGGTAACACTGAAGCTTTCTTT. It specifies CASRTLTGRAGNTEAFF.

The CDR3 here is CASSRHPATNEKLFF. Here the CDR3 DNA reads TGTGCCAGCTCCCGACATCCTGCAACTAATGAAAAACTGTTTTTT. V and J are TRBV14 and TRBJ1-4, with unresolved D. Trimming removed 8 bases from V and 0 bases from J, with 13 bases in between. The CDR3 has 15 residues. Germline assignment: CDR1 SGHDN and CDR2 FVKESK.

The chain uses TRBV11-2 and TRBJ1-6; D is possibly TRBD1 (5 bases). The V gene lost 0 bases and the J gene lost 0 bases, with 15 bases spanning the gap. The CDR3 is 19 residues long. Germline CDR1 SGHAT, CDR2 FQNNGV. CDR3 DNA sequence: TGTGCCAGCAGCTTAGAATGGGGCAGGGTCGGCTCCTATAATTCACCCCTCCACTTT. Translating it yields CASSLEWGRVGSYNSPLHF.

The V call is TRBV6-1, the J call TRBJ1-4, with D tentatively TRBD1 (6 bases). CDR3 length: 17 amino acids. V was shortened by 4 bases and J by 4 bases, with 19 bases between the two germline ends. CDR1 and CDR2 from the germline V gene are MNHNS and SASEGT. CDR3 in DNA: TGTGCCAGCAGTGGCGCCCTACGAGACAGGTTTAATGAAAAACTGTTTTTT. This sequence encodes CASSGALRDRFNEKLFF.

The chain has TRBV19 and TRBJ1-1; D is unresolved. V was pared by 6 bases and J by 4 bases, with 18 bases between. The germline V gene encodes CDR1 LNHDA and CDR2 SQIVND (reference sequence). This CDR3 region has 15 residues. The CDR3 DNA sequence: TGTGCCAGTAGCCGACTCCGGGCCCGGGGCACTGAAGCTTTCTTT. Amino acids: CASSRLRARGTEAFF.

The rearrangement uses TRBV2 and TRBJ1-4; D uncertain. The CDR3 runs to 14 residues. Germline lookup yields CDR1 SNHLY and CDR2 FYNNEI. With 7 bases removed from V and 0 bases from J, the gap between germline ends came to 9 bases. As DNA, the CDR3 is TGTGCCAGCAAAGACATGTCAACTAATGAAAAACTGTTTTTT. Protein sequence: CASKDMSTNEKLFF.

This sequence joins TRBV9 and TRBJ2-1, with D possibly being TRBD2 (6 bases). Between the trimmed V and J ends, which lost 4 bases and 0 bases, there was a span of 11 bases. There are 15 residues in the CDR3. CDR1 SGDLS and CDR2 YYNGEE come from the germline V gene. CDR3 sequence reads: CASSPRGDSYNEQFF. The CDR3 nucleotides are TGTGCCAGCAGCCCCCGCGGGGACTCCTACAATGAGCAGTTCTTC.

In this sample, this clone turned up once. The chain couples TRBV18 to TRBJ2-7, with 8 nucleotides matching TRBD1. Germline V lookup: CDR1 KGHSH, CDR2 LQKENI. The length of the CDR3 is 17 residues. V was clipped by 3 bases and J by 3 bases; unmatched bases: 13. The CDR3 nucleotides read TGTGCCAGCTCACCTCCTCATAAGACAGGGGAAATCTACGAGCAGTACTTC. Translating it yields CASSPPHKTGEIYEQYF.

For the CDR3, the DNA is TGTGCCAGCAGCCCGGGACAGCTTAATGAAAAACTGTTTTTT. Its protein is CASSPGQLNEKLFF. V is TRBV11-2 and J is TRBJ1-4; 7 bases line up with TRBD1. Germline V lookup: CDR1 SGHAT, CDR2 FQNNGV. The V segment lost 5 bases and the J segment 4 bases; nucleotides outside the gene matches: 4. The CDR3 is 14 residues long.

The rearrangement joins TRBV6-4 to TRBJ1-1, with D possibly being TRBD1 (6 bases). This CDR3 has 13 residues. The germline V gene encodes CDR1 MRHNA and CDR2 SNTAGT. Trimming removed 0 bases from V and 9 bases from J, with 11 bases in between. The CDR3 sequence: CASSDSPGAQAFF. DNA of the CDR3: TGTGCCAGCAGTGACTCGCCAGGGGCCCAAGCTTTCTTT.

The rearrangement joins TRBV5-1 to TRBJ1-6; D is unresolved. Germline CDR1 SGHRS, CDR2 YFSETQ. The V end was cut by 0 bases, the J end by 8 bases, with 9 bases between. CDR3 length: 14 residues. The chain's CDR3 is CASSLDRLDSPLHF. CDR3 sequence (DNA): TGCGCCAGCAGCTTGGACCGGTTGGATTCACCCCTCCACTTT.